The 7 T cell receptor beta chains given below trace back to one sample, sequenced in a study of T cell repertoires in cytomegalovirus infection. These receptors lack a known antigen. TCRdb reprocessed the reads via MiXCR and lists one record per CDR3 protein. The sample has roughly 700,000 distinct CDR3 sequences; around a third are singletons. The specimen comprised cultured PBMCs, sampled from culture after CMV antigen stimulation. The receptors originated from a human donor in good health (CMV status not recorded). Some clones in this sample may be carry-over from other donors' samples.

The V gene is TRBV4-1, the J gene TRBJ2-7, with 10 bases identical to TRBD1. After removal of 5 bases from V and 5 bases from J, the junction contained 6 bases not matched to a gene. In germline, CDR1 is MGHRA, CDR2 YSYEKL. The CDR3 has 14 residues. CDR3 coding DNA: TGCGCCAGCAGCTACCCGGACAGGGGGGACGAGCAGTACTTC. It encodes CASSYPDRGDEQYF.

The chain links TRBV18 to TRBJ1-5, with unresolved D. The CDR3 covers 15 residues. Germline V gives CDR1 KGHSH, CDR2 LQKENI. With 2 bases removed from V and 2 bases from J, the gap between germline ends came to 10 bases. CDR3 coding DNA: TGTGCCAGCTCACCAGTAGGAACGGGCAATCAGCCCCAGCATTTT. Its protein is CASSPVGTGNQPQHF.

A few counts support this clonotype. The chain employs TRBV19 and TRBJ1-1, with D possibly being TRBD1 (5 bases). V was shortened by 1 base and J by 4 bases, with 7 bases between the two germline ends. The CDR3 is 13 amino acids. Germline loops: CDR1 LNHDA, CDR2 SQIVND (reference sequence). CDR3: CASSIGGGTEAFF. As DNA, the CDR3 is TGTGCCAGTAGTATAGGGGGGGGCACTGAAGCTTTCTTT.

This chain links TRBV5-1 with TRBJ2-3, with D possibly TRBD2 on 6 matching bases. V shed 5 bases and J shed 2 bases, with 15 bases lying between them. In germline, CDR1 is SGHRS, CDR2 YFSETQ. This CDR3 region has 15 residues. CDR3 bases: TGCGCCAGCAGTAGGGACTCAGTAATCACAGATACGCAGTATTTT. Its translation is CASSRDSVITDTQYF.

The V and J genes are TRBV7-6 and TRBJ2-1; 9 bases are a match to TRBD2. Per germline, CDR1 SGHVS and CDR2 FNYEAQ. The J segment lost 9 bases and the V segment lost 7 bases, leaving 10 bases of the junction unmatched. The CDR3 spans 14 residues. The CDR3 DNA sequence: TGTGCCAGCAAGGGGGCGGGAGGGCCGGTTGAGCAGTTCTTC. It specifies CASKGAGGPVEQFF.

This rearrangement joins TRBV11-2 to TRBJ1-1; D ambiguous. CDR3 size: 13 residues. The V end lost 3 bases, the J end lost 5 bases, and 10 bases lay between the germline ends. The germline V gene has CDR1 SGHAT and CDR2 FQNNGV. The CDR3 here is CASSFGRRTEAFF. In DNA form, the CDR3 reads TGTGCCAGCAGCTTTGGGCGGCGGACTGAAGCTTTCTTT.

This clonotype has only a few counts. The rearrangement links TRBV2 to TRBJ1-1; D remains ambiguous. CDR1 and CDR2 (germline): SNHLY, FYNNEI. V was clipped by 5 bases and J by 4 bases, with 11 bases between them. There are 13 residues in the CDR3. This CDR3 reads CASSRTESTEAFF. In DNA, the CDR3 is TGTGCCAGCAGTCGCACAGAGAGCACTGAAGCTTTCTTT. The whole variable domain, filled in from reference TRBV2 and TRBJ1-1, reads EPEVTQTPSHQVTQMGQEVILRCVPISNHLYFYWYRQILGQKVEFLVSFYNNEISEKSEIFDDQFSVERPDGSNFTLKIRSTKLEDSAMYFCASSRTESTEAFFGQGTRLTVV.